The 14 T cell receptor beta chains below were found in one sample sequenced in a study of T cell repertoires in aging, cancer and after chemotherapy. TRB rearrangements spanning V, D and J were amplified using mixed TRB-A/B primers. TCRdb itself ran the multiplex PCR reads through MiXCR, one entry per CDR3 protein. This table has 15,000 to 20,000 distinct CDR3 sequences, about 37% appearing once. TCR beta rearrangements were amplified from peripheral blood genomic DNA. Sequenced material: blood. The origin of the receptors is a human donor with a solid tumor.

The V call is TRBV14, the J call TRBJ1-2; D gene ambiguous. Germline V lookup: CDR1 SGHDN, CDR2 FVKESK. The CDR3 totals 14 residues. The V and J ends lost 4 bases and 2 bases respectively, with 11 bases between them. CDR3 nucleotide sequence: TGTGCCAGCAGCCGGGCAGGAGGAAACTATGGCTACACCTTC. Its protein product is CASSRAGGNYGYTF.

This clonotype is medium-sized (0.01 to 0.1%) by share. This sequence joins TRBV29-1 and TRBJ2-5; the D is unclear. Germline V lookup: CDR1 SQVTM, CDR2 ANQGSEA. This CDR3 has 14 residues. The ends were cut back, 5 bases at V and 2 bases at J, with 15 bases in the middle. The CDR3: CSVTRYMGQETQYF. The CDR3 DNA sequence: TGCAGCGTTACCCGATACATGGGGCAAGAGACCCAGTACTTC.

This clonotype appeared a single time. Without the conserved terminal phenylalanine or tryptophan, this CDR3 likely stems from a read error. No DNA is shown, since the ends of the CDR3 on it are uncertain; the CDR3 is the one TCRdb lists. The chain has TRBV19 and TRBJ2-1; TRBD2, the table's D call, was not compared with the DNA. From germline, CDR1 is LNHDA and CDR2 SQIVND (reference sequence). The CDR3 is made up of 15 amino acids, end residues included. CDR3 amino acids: CASSLTRGRGEEQVG.

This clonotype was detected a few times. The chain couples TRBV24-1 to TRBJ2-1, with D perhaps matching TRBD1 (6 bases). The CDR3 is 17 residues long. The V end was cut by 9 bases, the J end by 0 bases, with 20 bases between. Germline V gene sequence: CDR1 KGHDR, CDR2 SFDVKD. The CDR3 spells CATGGQGPQSSYNEQFF. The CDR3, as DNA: TGTGCCACCGGTGGGCAGGGGCCCCAGAGCTCCTACAATGAGCAGTTCTTC.

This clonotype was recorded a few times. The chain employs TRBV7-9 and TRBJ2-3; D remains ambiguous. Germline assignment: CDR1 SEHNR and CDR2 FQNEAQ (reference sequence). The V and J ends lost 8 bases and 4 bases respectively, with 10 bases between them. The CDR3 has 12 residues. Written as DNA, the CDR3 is TGTGCCAGCGCGGCCGGGCCAGATACGCAGTATTTT. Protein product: CASAAGPDTQYF.

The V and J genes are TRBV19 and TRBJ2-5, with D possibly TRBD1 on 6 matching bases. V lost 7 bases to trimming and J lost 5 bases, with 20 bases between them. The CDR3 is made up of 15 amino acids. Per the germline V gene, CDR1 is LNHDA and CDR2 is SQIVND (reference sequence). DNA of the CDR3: TGTGCCAGTATGCAGGACAGCCCTACGGGGGAGACCCAGTACTTC. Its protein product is CASMQDSPTGETQYF.

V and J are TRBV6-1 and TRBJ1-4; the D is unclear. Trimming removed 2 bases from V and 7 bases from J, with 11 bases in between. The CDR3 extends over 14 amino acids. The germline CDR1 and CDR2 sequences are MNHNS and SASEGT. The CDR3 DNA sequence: TGTGCCAGCAGTGAATTTGGGGTACGTGAAAAACTGTTTTTT. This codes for CASSEFGVREKLFF.

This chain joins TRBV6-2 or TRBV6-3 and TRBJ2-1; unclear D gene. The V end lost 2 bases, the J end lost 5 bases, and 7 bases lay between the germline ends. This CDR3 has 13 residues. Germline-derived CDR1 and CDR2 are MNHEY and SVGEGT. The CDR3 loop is CASSYPGNNEQFF. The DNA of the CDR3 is TGTGCCAGCAGTTACCCAGGTAACAATGAGCAGTTCTTC.

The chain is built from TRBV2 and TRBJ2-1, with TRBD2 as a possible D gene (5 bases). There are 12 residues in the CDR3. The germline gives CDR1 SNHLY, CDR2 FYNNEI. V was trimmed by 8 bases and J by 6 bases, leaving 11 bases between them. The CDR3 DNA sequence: TGTGCCAGCGGGGAGCAATCCAATGAGCAGTTCTTC. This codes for CASGEQSNEQFF. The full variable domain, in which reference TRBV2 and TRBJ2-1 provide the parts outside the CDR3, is EPEVTQTPSHQVTQMGQEVILRCVPISNHLYFYWYRQILGQKVEFLVSFYNNEISEKSEIFDDQFSVERPDGSNFTLKIRSTKLEDSAMYFCASGEQSNEQFFGPGTRLTVL.

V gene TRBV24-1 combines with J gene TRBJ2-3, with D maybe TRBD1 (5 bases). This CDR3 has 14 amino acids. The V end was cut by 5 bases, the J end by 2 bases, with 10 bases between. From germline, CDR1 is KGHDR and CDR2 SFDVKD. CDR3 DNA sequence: TGTGCCACCAGTGGGGTGACAGCCACAGATACGCAGTATTTT. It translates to CATSGVTATDTQYF.

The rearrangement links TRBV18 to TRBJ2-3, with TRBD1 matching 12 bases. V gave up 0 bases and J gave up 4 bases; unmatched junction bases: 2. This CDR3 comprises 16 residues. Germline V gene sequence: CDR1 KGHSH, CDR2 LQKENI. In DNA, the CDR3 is TGTGCCAGCTCACCACCCGGGACAGGGGGCGCAGATACGCAGTATTTT. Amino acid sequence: CASSPPGTGGADTQYF. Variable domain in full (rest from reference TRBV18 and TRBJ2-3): NAGVMQNPRHLVRRRGQEARLRCSPMKGHSHVYWYRQLPEEGLKFMVYLQKENIIDESGMPKERFSAEFPKEGPSILRIQQVVRGDSAAYFCASSPPGTGGADTQYFGPGTRLTVL.

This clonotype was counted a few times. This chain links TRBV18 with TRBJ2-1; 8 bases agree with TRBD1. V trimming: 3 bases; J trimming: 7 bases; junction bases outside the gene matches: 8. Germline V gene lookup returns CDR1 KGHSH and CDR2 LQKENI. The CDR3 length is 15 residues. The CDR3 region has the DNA TGTGCCAGCTCACCTTCAGGGGGCAGAGGAAATGAGCAGTTCTTC. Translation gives CASSPSGGRGNEQFF.

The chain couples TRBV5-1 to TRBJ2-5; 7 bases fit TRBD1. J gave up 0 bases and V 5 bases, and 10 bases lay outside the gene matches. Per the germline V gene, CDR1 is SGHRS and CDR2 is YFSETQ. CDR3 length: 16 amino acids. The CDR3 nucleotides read TGCGCCAGCAGGAGAGGACAGGCCTTATACCAAGAGACCCAGTACTTC. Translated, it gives CASRRGQALYQETQYF. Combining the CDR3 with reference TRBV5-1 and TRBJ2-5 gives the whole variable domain KAGVTQTPRYLIKTRGQQVTLSCSPISGHRSVSWYQQTPGQGLQFLFEYFSETQRNKGNFPGRFSGRQFSNSRSEMNVSTLELGDSALYLCASRRGQALYQETQYFGPGTRLLVL.

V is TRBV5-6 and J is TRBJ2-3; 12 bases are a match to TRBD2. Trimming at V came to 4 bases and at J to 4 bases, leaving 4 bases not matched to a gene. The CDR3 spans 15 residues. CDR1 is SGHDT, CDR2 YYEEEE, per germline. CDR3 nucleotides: TGTGCCAGCAGCCTCCTAGCGGGAGGGTCAGATACGCAGTATTTT. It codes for CASSLLAGGSDTQYF.